The entry below describes one TCR beta chain. Its antigen remains unknown. Profiling relied on immunoSEQ multiplex PCR, and the TCRdb table lists in-frame clones only, not all of them. The sample yields 55,000 to 70,000 clones, around 89% seen once. The CDR3 spans 16 residues. Germline V lookup: CDR1 LNHDA, CDR2 SQIVND (reference sequence). Unmatched junction bases numbered 8, after V lost 3 bases and J lost 3 bases. The data stem from a study of cytomegalovirus exposure and HLA in healthy donors. Study results and limitations: While the bulk of TCR sequences proved rare, some public TCRs turned up in many donors.

Sequenced material: PBMCs. This TCR was sampled from a woman between 18 and 29 years old in good health and CMV-seronegative. J is TRBJ2-7 and V is TRBV19; 10 bases are shared with TRBD1. CDR3 bases: TGTGCCAGTAGTATGGGAGCGGGGGACAGGGGCTACGAGCAGTACTTC. Translated, it gives CASSMGAGDRGYEQYF.